A selection of T cell receptor beta chains follows, all from one sample in a study of control samples from healthy donors and cancer patients. The assay was immunoSEQ multiplex PCR, and TCRdb's table has in-frame clones only and misses some. The repertoire has some 45,000 clones, around 93% of them found once; the top ten carry roughly 22%. The specimen was PBMCs. The source is a middle-aged woman with head and neck cancer. Each CDR3 is given with its conserved first and last residue. Fields, in order: V gene, J gene, clone size, CDR3 protein. Not every row has a clone size; where given, it reads once, few, many or a size class.

TRBV6-5,TRBJ1-2,-,CASSLPGQGNYGYTF
TRBV5-4,TRBJ2-3,-,CASSLGRGGRTDTQYF
TRBV29-1,TRBJ2-2,-,CSAEGRWTSGTNTGELFF
TRBV6-1,TRBJ2-5,-,CASSEGFGQETQYF
TRBV5-1,TRBJ1-5,few,CASSLAGEGQPQHF
TRBV27,TRBJ1-4,-,CASSSPGQGLANEKLFF
TRBV4-1,TRBJ1-5,few,CASSQVPGASNQPQHF
TRBV5-4,TRBJ1-2,-,CASSLTGADGYTF
TRBV21-1,TRBJ2-1,-,CASSFRTSGSDEQFF
TRBV5-1,TRBJ2-3,-,CASSPGLAGPRTDTQYF
TRBV5-1,TRBJ1-2,-,CASSLGTDNYGYTF
TRBV2,TRBJ2-1,-,CASRQGMLNEQFF
TRBV6-5,TRBJ2-3,-,CASSYSGQDTQYF
TRBV6-1,TRBJ2-5,-,CASSDIDGQQETQYF
TRBV11-2,TRBJ2-1,-,CASSLSLLAGNNEQFF
TRBV27,TRBJ1-5,-,CASSLGGRGQPQHF
TRBV28,TRBJ1-5,-,CASSPRQGRVWVSNQPQHF
TRBV7-2,TRBJ2-5,-,CASRGSRETQYF
TRBV5-1,TRBJ1-2,-,CASSLAGVNYGYTF
TRBV15,TRBJ1-3,-,CATSGQGHSGNTIYF
TRBV18,TRBJ2-7,-,CASSPGTSVYEQYF
TRBV14,TRBJ2-3,-,CASSPKIAGVGDTQYF
TRBV30,TRBJ1-6,-,CAFRSANPYNSPLHF
TRBV6-5,TRBJ2-2,-,CASSRATGELFF
TRBV4-1,TRBJ1-1,-,CASSPPAGTGYAPNTEAFF
TRBV28,TRBJ2-1,-,CASIPSRGQRGDNEQFF
TRBV6-5,TRBJ1-1,-,CASSTSGQGVAAFF
TRBV23-1,TRBJ2-3,-,CASTRIRGRRTTDTQYF
TRBV11-2,TRBJ2-7,-,CADSEGDRAEQYF
TRBV25-1,TRBJ1-2,-,CASSDSGGQGIYGYTF
TRBV20-1,TRBJ2-1,-,CSASQRSSYNEQFF